The 12 T cell receptor beta chains listed next were all sequenced from one sample in a study of T cell repertoires in cytomegalovirus infection (dated by TCRdb to the late 2010s). The listed sequencing device is Illumina HiSeq 1500. Using fastp trimming at Q25 and MiXCR clonotype assembly, TCRdb reanalyzed the public sequencing data and kept in-frame beta chains. A single entry per CDR3 protein holds the most common genes and DNA from its merged rows. Present in this sample are more than 250,000 distinct CDR3 sequences, roughly 13% of which were seen just once. In total, the top ten clones hold 8.5% to 10% of the sample. Sequenced: PBMCs. The receptor set was obtained from a human donor in good health (CMV status not recorded). Some clones in this sample may be carry-over from other donors' samples.

Regarding this clonotype: A read error is possible here, since a much larger clone lies one base away. Since no conserved phenylalanine or tryptophan closes the CDR3, a read error is the likely cause. This chain uses TRBV12-3 or TRBV12-4 with TRBJ1-5; D is possibly TRBD1 (6 bases). The CDR3 has 15 residues. V gave up 7 bases and J gave up 5 bases, with 18 bases separating them. The DNA for the CDR3 is TGTGCCAGCACTCCGACAGGACTAGCCCATCAGCCCCAGCATCTT. This gives the protein CASTPTGLAHQPQHL.

The chain employs TRBV29-1 and TRBJ2-7, with TRBD2 matching 11 bases. V dropped 6 bases and J dropped 2; count of bases not matched to a gene: 6. Germline V gene sequence: CDR1 SQVTM, CDR2 ANQGSEA. The CDR3 extends over 14 amino acids. The chain's CDR3 is CSVAGTSGTYEQYF. The CDR3 bases are TGCAGCGTCGCCGGGACTAGCGGTACCTACGAGCAGTACTTC.

This clonotype was counted between two and nine times. The rearrangement uses TRBV5-1 and TRBJ2-5; TRBD2 agrees at 8 bases. The CDR3 loop spans 17 amino acids. Germline V gene lookup returns CDR1 SGHRS and CDR2 YFSETQ. The V segment lost 0 bases and the J segment 1 base; nucleotides outside the gene matches: 8. This chain's CDR3 is CASSLARSGAVQETQYF. The CDR3 DNA is TGCGCCAGCAGCTTGGCTCGTAGCGGGGCCGTCCAAGAGACCCAGTACTTC. The entire variable domain, with the rest obtained from reference TRBV5-1 and TRBJ2-5, is as follows: KAGVTQTPRYLIKTRGQQVTLSCSPISGHRSVSWYQQTPGQGLQFLFEYFSETQRNKGNFPGRFSGRQFSNSRSEMNVSTLELGDSALYLCASSLARSGAVQETQYFGPGTRLLVL.

This clonotype has at least ten counts. This chain connects TRBV7-2 to TRBJ1-1; D is ambiguous. The CDR3 is 14 amino acids. In germline, CDR1 is SGHTA, CDR2 FQGNSA. V was cut by 5 bases and J by 0 bases, with 10 bases left in between. This CDR3 is CASSPSPMNTEAFF. CDR3 nucleotides: TGTGCCAGCAGCCCCAGTCCCATGAACACTGAAGCTTTCTTT.

This clonotype was seen more than once but under ten times. V and J are TRBV5-1 and TRBJ1-5, with TRBD1 matching 8 bases. CDR1 and CDR2 (germline): SGHRS, YFSETQ. V lost 4 bases to trimming and J lost 11 bases; unmatched junction nucleotides: 11. This CDR3 comprises 14 residues. The CDR3 here is CASSRGTGQSAQHF. In DNA form, the CDR3 reads TGCGCCAGCAGCCGGGGGACAGGCCAATCGGCCCAGCATTTT.

This clonotype was recorded many times. The chain has TRBV20-1 and TRBJ2-4; 9 bases are shared with TRBD1. V trimming: 3 bases; J trimming: 9 bases; junction bases outside the gene matches: 3. The CDR3 runs to 12 residues. The germline CDR1 and CDR2 sequences are DFQATT and SNEGSKA (reference sequence). This CDR3 is CSARLQGAIQYF. The CDR3 nucleotides are TGCAGTGCTAGGTTACAGGGGGCCATTCAGTACTTC.

This clonotype was counted only a few times. V and J are TRBV5-6 and TRBJ1-5; D gene unclear. The length of the CDR3 is 17 residues. CDR1 SGHDT and CDR2 YYEEEE come from the germline V gene. The V and J ends lost 4 bases and 4 bases respectively, with 21 bases between them. Here the CDR3 reads CASSLMKDGVGNQPQHF. Written as DNA, the CDR3 is TGTGCCAGCAGCCTGATGAAGGACGGGGTTGGGAATCAGCCCCAGCATTTT.

The chain has TRBV29-1 and TRBJ1-5, with no clear D. Trimming cost V 1 base and J 0 bases, with 10 bases left between them. The germline V gene has CDR1 SQVTM and CDR2 ANQGSEA. The CDR3 has 15 residues. The CDR3 sequence is CSVEGPTYSNQPQHF. For the CDR3, the DNA is TGCAGCGTTGAAGGGCCAACTTATAGCAATCAGCCCCAGCATTTT.

This clonotype was counted ten times or more. The chain recombines TRBV10-3 with TRBJ2-2; 11 bases agree with TRBD2. Germline CDR1 is ENHRY and CDR2 is SYGVKD. With V trimmed by 9 bases and J by 6 bases, 6 bases remained unmatched. The CDR3 has 14 amino acids. CDR3 residues: CAISGGAGSGELFF. DNA of the CDR3: TGTGCCATTAGCGGGGGGGCCGGTTCCGGGGAGCTGTTTTTT.

There are many counts of this clonotype. The chain has TRBV7-6 and TRBJ2-1; D assignment may be TRBD1 or TRBD2 (6 bases each). Per germline, CDR1 SGHVS and CDR2 FNYEAQ. Trimming took 0 bases from V and 0 from J, leaving 15 bases between them. The CDR3 has 18 residues. CDR3 sequence: CASSLAVGGTISYNEQFF. CDR3 bases: TGTGCCAGCAGCTTAGCAGTAGGGGGGACCATCTCCTACAATGAGCAGTTCTTC.

The chain recombines TRBV29-1 with TRBJ1-1; TRBD1 aligns across 8 bases. Germline V gene lookup returns CDR1 SQVTM and CDR2 ANQGSEA. The V gene end was trimmed by 7 bases and the J gene end by 1 base; junction bases not matched to a gene: 8. CDR3 length equals 14 residues. The CDR3 reads CSGAGGAWNTEAFF. CDR3 coding DNA: TGCAGCGGGGCAGGGGGCGCTTGGAACACTGAAGCTTTCTTT. Using reference TRBV29-1 and TRBJ1-1 for the parts outside the CDR3, the full variable domain is SAVISQKPSRDICQRGTSLTIQCQVDSQVTMMFWYRQQPGQSLTLIATANQGSEATYESGFVIDKFPISRPNLTFSTLTVSNMSPEDSSIYLCSGAGGAWNTEAFFGQGTRLTVV.

This clonotype came up many times. The chain combines TRBV10-3 with TRBJ2-2; 8 bases fit TRBD1. V dropped 3 bases and J dropped 4; count of bases not matched to a gene: 7. Per the germline V gene, CDR1 is ENHRY and CDR2 is SYGVKD. This CDR3 is 16 amino acids long. CDR3 in amino acids: CAISERDRGSTGELFF. The CDR3 DNA is TGTGCCATCAGTGAACGCGACAGGGGAAGCACCGGGGAGCTGTTTTTT.